The 29 T cell receptor beta chains reported below all come from one sample, sequenced in a study of regulatory T cells in long-lasting Graves disease. Indicated time point: persistent/refractory GD, antithyroid drugs over 5 years with positive TRAb. PBMC RNA was the source of the TCR library. In building TCR beta libraries, iRepertoire HTBI primers were used together with Arm-PCR of CDR3 regions. TCRdb itself ran the multiplex PCR reads through MiXCR, one entry per CDR3 protein. Here the sample spans a few hundred thousand distinct CDR3 sequences, more than 20% being singletons. The sequencing here drew on peripheral blood mononuclear cells (PBMCs), taken when the disease was refractory, from a patient treated with antithyroid drugs. These TCRs come from a woman aged 40 to 50 with Graves disease.

This clonotype was found many times. J is TRBJ2-7 and V is TRBV28; 10 bases fit TRBD1. Germline CDR1 is MDHEN and CDR2 is SYDVKM. V shed 3 bases and J 4 bases; nucleotides not matched to a gene: 9. The CDR3 runs to 16 residues. In DNA form, the CDR3 reads TGTGCCAGCAGTTTCCCGGGAGGACAGGGGGGATACGAGCAGTACTTC. Translated, it gives CASSFPGGQGGYEQYF.

This clonotype was detected a few times. J is TRBJ2-7 and V is TRBV5-1; possible D gene TRBD1, 7 bases. The CDR3 runs to 16 residues. From germline, CDR1 is SGHRS and CDR2 YFSETQ. V gave up 2 bases and J gave up 6 bases, with 21 bases separating them. The CDR3 nucleotides read TGCGCCAGCAGCTTAGGGGGCGCAGGGACTGGAAGCGAGCAGTACTTC. Its protein product is CASSLGGAGTGSEQYF.

This clonotype occurred a few times. The V gene is TRBV7-9, the J gene TRBJ1-6; D call uncertain. This CDR3 is built from 14 residues. CDR1 is SEHNR and CDR2 is FQNEAQ in the germline V gene (reference sequence). V gave up 5 bases and J gave up 8 bases, with 13 bases separating them. CDR3 bases: TGTGCCAGCAGCCGGATCGCAAGGGATTCACCCCTCCACTTT. It is translated as CASSRIARDSPLHF.

The V call is TRBV11-3, the J call TRBJ1-6; 7 nucleotides line up with TRBD1. Germline V gene data show CDR1 as SGHNT and CDR2 as YENEEA. This CDR3 has 15 amino acids. J lost 7 bases, V lost 4 bases, and 7 bases had no gene match. The CDR3 region is CASSSGQDLNSPLHF. The CDR3 bases are TGTGCCAGCAGCTCCGGACAGGATCTAAATTCACCCCTCCACTTT.

The genes are TRBV2 and TRBJ2-5, with 7 bases lining up with TRBD2. J gave up 0 bases and V 8 bases, and 6 bases lay outside the gene matches. Germline V CDR1 and CDR2: SNHLY, FYNNEI. The CDR3 runs to 14 residues. The DNA for the CDR3 is TGTGCCAGCGGGAGGCGGGAGAACCAAGAGACCCAGTACTTC. It encodes CASGRRENQETQYF.

The V gene is TRBV28, the J gene TRBJ1-5; TRBD1 agrees at 8 bases. Trimming took 5 bases from V and 0 from J; bases not matched to a gene: 3. Germline CDR1 and CDR2: MDHEN and SYDVKM. The CDR3 totals 15 residues. CDR3 loop: CASSVGQGSNQPQHF. The DNA for the CDR3 is TGTGCCAGCAGTGTTGGACAGGGTAGCAATCAGCCCCAGCATTTT.

V and J are TRBV2 and TRBJ1-5, with 7 positions matching TRBD1. Unmatched junction bases numbered 8, after V lost 4 bases and J lost 5 bases. Germline assignment: CDR1 SNHLY and CDR2 FYNNEI. The CDR3 contains 15 residues. The CDR3 nucleotides read TGTGCCAGCAGTGTACCGGACAGGCCTGATCAGCCCCAGCATTTT. The encoded protein is CASSVPDRPDQPQHF.

This clonotype was seen more than once but under ten times. J is TRBJ2-7 and V is TRBV20-1; TRBD1 matches at 8 bases. This CDR3 spans 12 amino acids. With V trimmed by 6 bases and J by 4 bases, 5 bases remained unmatched. Germline V gene data show CDR1 as DFQATT and CDR2 as SNEGSKA (reference sequence). The CDR3 loop reads CSATGQEYEQYF. The CDR3 DNA sequence: TGCAGTGCCACGGGACAGGAATACGAGCAGTACTTC.

This chain joins TRBV2 and TRBJ2-1, with TRBD2 matching over 8 bases. V lost 6 bases, J lost 8 bases, and 15 bases stayed unmatched. CDR1 and CDR2 (germline): SNHLY, FYNNEI. The CDR3 runs to 16 residues. DNA for the CDR3: TGTGCCAGCAGCCTACCCGCCGAGCGGGAGAGGGATGAGCAGTTCTTC. It codes for CASSLPAERERDEQFF. Supplemented by reference TRBV2 and TRBJ2-1, the full variable domain reads EPEVTQTPSHQVTQMGQEVILRCVPISNHLYFYWYRQILGQKVEFLVSFYNNEISEKSEIFDDQFSVERPDGSNFTLKIRSTKLEDSAMYFCASSLPAERERDEQFFGPGTRLTVL.

This chain links TRBV4-1 with TRBJ2-7; D remains unclear. Per germline, CDR1 MGHRA and CDR2 YSYEKL. CDR3 length equals 16 residues. The V gene lost 1 base and the J gene lost 0 bases, with 13 bases spanning the gap. The CDR3 protein is CASSQVVGRSSYEQYF. CDR3 coding DNA: TGCGCCAGCAGCCAAGTGGTGGGCAGGAGCTCCTACGAGCAGTACTTC.

In its sample, this clonotype was seen once. The junction departs from the called germline gene at one end, perhaps through a read error. The chain carries TRBV14 and TRBJ2-7; a possible D gene is TRBD2 (6 bases). The CDR3 is made up of 14 amino acids. The germline V gene has CDR1 SGHDN and CDR2 FVKESK. The CDR3 coding sequence is TGTGCCAGCAGCCAAGACGGAGGGATCTACGAGCAGTGCTTC. Translated, it gives CASSQDGGIYEQCF.

This clonotype was observed at least ten times. The V call is TRBV6-1, the J call TRBJ1-2, with TRBD1 matching 10 bases. Trimming cost V 8 bases and J 10 bases; bases outside gene matches: 7. The germline CDR1 and CDR2 sequences are MNHNS and SASEGT. There are 12 residues in the CDR3. DNA for the CDR3: TGTGCCAGCGTCGGGACAGGGGCGTCCTACACCTTC. Its translation is CASVGTGASYTF.

This chain joins TRBV27 and TRBJ1-5; tentatively, D is TRBD1 (6 bases). V lost 2 bases, J lost 6 bases, and 11 bases lay in between. The CDR3 runs 14 residues. Germline CDR1 and CDR2: MNHEY and SMNVEV (reference sequence). CDR3 coding DNA: TGTGCCAGCAGTTTACGACAGGAAGGTCAGCCCCAGCATTTT. The encoded protein is CASSLRQEGQPQHF.

This clonotype has only a few counts. The CDR3 nucleotides are TGTGCCAGCAGCCCGGGACTCGGCAAGTACGAGCAGTACTTC. The encoded protein is CASSPGLGKYEQYF. The chain recombines TRBV2 with TRBJ2-7; a possible D gene is TRBD2 (6 bases). The germline CDR1 and CDR2 sequences are SNHLY and FYNNEI. The CDR3 is 14 amino acids. Trimming shortened V by 6 bases and J by 4 bases, and 16 bases separated the two germline ends.

This chain uses TRBV12-3 or TRBV12-4 with TRBJ1-1, with D uncertain. The CDR3 spans 14 residues. V was pared by 9 bases and J by 5 bases, with 19 bases between. DNA for the CDR3: TGTGCCAGTCGATTGGCAGGATCCGGGACTGAAGCTTTCTTT. This sequence encodes CASRLAGSGTEAFF.

This clonotype has at least ten counts. The rearrangement links TRBV7-9 to TRBJ2-7; 9 bases are shared with TRBD1. In germline, CDR1 is SEHNR, CDR2 FQNEAQ (reference sequence). This CDR3 is built from 14 residues. Trimming took 0 bases from V and 4 from J; bases not matched to a gene: 1. CDR3 nucleotide sequence: TGTGCCAGCAGCTTAGCGGGACAGGGTTACGAGCAGTACTTC. As protein: CASSLAGQGYEQYF.

This clonotype came up many times. The V call is TRBV11-2, the J call TRBJ2-7; D gene unclear. The CDR3 extends over 15 amino acids. Looked up from germline, CDR1 is SGHAT and CDR2 is FQNNGV. The V gene lost 2 bases and the J gene lost 3 bases, with 14 bases spanning the gap. The CDR3 sequence: CASSLLLRSIYEQYF. The CDR3 DNA sequence: TGTGCCAGCAGCTTATTATTGCGGAGTATCTACGAGCAGTACTTC.

V is TRBV20-1 and J is TRBJ2-3, with D tentatively TRBD2 (6 bases). The germline V gene encodes CDR1 DFQATT and CDR2 SNEGSKA (reference sequence). Trimming took off 4 bases at V and 4 bases at J, with 18 bases between the two ends. The CDR3 has 15 amino acids. The CDR3 bases are TGCAGTGCTAATTCCCTCGGCAGGGAGGCAGATACGCAGTATTTT. This translates into CSANSLGREADTQYF.

This clonotype came up a few times. The chain combines TRBV20-1 with TRBJ2-7; D is uncertain. V dropped 2 bases and J dropped 4 bases, with 18 bases sitting between them. Germline CDR1 reads DFQATT; CDR2 reads SNEGSKA (reference sequence). This CDR3 has 15 residues. CDR3 sequence: CSARSYGIPLYEQYF. CDR3 sequence (DNA): TGCAGTGCTAGATCCTATGGAATCCCCCTTTACGAGCAGTACTTC.

This clonotype was counted ten times or more. The chain couples TRBV28 to TRBJ2-3; no reliable D call. V lost 6 bases and J lost 2, with 12 bases in between. Germline loops: CDR1 MDHEN, CDR2 SYDVKM. CDR3 length equals 14 residues. For the CDR3, the DNA is TGTGCCAGCAGCCCAAGGGCCATCACAGATACGCAGTATTTT. It specifies CASSPRAITDTQYF. Combining the CDR3 with reference TRBV28 and TRBJ2-3 gives the whole variable domain DVKVTQSSRYLVKRTGEKVFLECVQDMDHENMFWYRQDPGLGLRLIYFSYDVKMKEKGDIPEGYSVSREKKERFSLILESASTNQTSMYLCASSPRAITDTQYFGPGTRLTVL.

This chain joins TRBV29-1 and TRBJ2-7; TRBD2 aligns across 8 bases. J gave up 1 base and V 4 bases, and 6 bases lay outside the gene matches. This CDR3 region has 14 residues. Germline CDR1 SQVTM, CDR2 ANQGSEA. This CDR3 reads CSVVRLAGSYEQYF. The CDR3 DNA reads as TGCAGCGTTGTTCGTCTAGCGGGTTCCTACGAGCAGTACTTC.

This clonotype was seen repeatedly, ten times or more. The gene calls are TRBV2 and TRBJ1-5, with TRBD1 identical over 9 bases. CDR3 length equals 15 residues. CDR1 and CDR2 from the germline V gene are SNHLY and FYNNEI. Trimming took 8 bases from V and 3 from J; bases not matched to a gene: 8. CDR3 sequence: CASQDRGGLNQPQHF. In DNA form, the CDR3 reads TGTGCCAGCCAGGACAGGGGAGGGCTCAATCAGCCCCAGCATTTT.

This clonotype has at least ten counts. The chain carries TRBV28 and TRBJ2-4; the D call may be TRBD1 or TRBD2 (5 bases each). Germline values: CDR1 MDHEN, CDR2 SYDVKM. With 6 bases removed from V and 0 bases from J, the gap between germline ends came to 15 bases. The CDR3 consists of 16 residues. Here the CDR3 reads CASSLAGSSAKNIQYF. In nucleotides, the CDR3 is TGTGCCAGCAGCCTAGCAGGGTCTTCAGCCAAAAACATTCAGTACTTC.

This chain links TRBV20-1 with TRBJ2-1; D gene ambiguous. V lost 5 bases, J lost 5 bases, and 4 bases lay in between. This CDR3 contains 10 residues. Germline V lookup: CDR1 DFQATT, CDR2 SNEGSKA (reference sequence). The DNA for the CDR3 is TGCAGTGCTGGGCACAATGAGCAGTTCTTC. Protein sequence: CSAGHNEQFF.

This clonotype was counted only a few times. The junction departs from germline at one end; a sequencing error may be responsible. The J gene is TRBJ2-5, the V gene TRBV3-1; D call uncertain. In germline, CDR1 is LGHDT, CDR2 YNNKEL (reference sequence). The length of the CDR3 is 11 residues. The CDR3 loop is CASSQASEAHF. Written as DNA, the CDR3 is TGTGCCAGCAGCCAAGCGTCCGAGGCACACTTC.

The V call is TRBV7-9, the J call TRBJ1-1; no definite D call. Germline V gene data show CDR1 as SEHNR and CDR2 as FQNEAQ (reference sequence). Deletions cut 5 bases from V and 4 bases from J, with 8 bases between. The CDR3 loop spans 12 amino acids. CDR3 sequence: CASSDVSTEAFF. CDR3 coding DNA: TGTGCCAGCAGCGATGTTTCCACTGAAGCTTTCTTT.

The chain employs TRBV13 and TRBJ2-7; 10 bases are shared with TRBD1. J gave up 5 bases and V 4 bases, and 8 bases lay outside the gene matches. CDR1 PRHDT and CDR2 FYEKMQ come from the germline V gene (reference sequence). CDR3 size: 15 residues. In DNA form, the CDR3 reads TGTGCCAGCAGCTCATATGGGACAGGGGATGACGAGCAGTACTTC. Residues: CASSSYGTGDDEQYF.

In this sample, this clonotype turned up many times. This rearrangement joins TRBV28 to TRBJ1-3; D not certain. The CDR3 loop spans 16 amino acids. Trimming took off 2 bases at V and 1 base at J, with 12 bases between the two ends. Germline lookup yields CDR1 MDHEN and CDR2 SYDVKM. CDR3 bases: TGTGCCAGCAGTTTAAGCGGGATTCGGTCTGGAAACACCATATATTTT. As protein: CASSLSGIRSGNTIYF.

The chain uses TRBV2 and TRBJ2-1, with 7 bases identical to TRBD1. Germline V gene data show CDR1 as SNHLY and CDR2 as FYNNEI. This CDR3 is 14 amino acids long. J lost 11 bases, V lost 0 bases, and 7 bases had no gene match. In DNA, the CDR3 is TGTGCCAGCAGTGAAGCCTCAGACAGGGCTAAGCAGTTCTTC. Encoded protein: CASSEASDRAKQFF. The whole variable domain, remainder taken from reference TRBV2 and TRBJ2-1, is EPEVTQTPSHQVTQMGQEVILRCVPISNHLYFYWYRQILGQKVEFLVSFYNNEISEKSEIFDDQFSVERPDGSNFTLKIRSTKLEDSAMYFCASSEASDRAKQFFGPGTRLTVL.